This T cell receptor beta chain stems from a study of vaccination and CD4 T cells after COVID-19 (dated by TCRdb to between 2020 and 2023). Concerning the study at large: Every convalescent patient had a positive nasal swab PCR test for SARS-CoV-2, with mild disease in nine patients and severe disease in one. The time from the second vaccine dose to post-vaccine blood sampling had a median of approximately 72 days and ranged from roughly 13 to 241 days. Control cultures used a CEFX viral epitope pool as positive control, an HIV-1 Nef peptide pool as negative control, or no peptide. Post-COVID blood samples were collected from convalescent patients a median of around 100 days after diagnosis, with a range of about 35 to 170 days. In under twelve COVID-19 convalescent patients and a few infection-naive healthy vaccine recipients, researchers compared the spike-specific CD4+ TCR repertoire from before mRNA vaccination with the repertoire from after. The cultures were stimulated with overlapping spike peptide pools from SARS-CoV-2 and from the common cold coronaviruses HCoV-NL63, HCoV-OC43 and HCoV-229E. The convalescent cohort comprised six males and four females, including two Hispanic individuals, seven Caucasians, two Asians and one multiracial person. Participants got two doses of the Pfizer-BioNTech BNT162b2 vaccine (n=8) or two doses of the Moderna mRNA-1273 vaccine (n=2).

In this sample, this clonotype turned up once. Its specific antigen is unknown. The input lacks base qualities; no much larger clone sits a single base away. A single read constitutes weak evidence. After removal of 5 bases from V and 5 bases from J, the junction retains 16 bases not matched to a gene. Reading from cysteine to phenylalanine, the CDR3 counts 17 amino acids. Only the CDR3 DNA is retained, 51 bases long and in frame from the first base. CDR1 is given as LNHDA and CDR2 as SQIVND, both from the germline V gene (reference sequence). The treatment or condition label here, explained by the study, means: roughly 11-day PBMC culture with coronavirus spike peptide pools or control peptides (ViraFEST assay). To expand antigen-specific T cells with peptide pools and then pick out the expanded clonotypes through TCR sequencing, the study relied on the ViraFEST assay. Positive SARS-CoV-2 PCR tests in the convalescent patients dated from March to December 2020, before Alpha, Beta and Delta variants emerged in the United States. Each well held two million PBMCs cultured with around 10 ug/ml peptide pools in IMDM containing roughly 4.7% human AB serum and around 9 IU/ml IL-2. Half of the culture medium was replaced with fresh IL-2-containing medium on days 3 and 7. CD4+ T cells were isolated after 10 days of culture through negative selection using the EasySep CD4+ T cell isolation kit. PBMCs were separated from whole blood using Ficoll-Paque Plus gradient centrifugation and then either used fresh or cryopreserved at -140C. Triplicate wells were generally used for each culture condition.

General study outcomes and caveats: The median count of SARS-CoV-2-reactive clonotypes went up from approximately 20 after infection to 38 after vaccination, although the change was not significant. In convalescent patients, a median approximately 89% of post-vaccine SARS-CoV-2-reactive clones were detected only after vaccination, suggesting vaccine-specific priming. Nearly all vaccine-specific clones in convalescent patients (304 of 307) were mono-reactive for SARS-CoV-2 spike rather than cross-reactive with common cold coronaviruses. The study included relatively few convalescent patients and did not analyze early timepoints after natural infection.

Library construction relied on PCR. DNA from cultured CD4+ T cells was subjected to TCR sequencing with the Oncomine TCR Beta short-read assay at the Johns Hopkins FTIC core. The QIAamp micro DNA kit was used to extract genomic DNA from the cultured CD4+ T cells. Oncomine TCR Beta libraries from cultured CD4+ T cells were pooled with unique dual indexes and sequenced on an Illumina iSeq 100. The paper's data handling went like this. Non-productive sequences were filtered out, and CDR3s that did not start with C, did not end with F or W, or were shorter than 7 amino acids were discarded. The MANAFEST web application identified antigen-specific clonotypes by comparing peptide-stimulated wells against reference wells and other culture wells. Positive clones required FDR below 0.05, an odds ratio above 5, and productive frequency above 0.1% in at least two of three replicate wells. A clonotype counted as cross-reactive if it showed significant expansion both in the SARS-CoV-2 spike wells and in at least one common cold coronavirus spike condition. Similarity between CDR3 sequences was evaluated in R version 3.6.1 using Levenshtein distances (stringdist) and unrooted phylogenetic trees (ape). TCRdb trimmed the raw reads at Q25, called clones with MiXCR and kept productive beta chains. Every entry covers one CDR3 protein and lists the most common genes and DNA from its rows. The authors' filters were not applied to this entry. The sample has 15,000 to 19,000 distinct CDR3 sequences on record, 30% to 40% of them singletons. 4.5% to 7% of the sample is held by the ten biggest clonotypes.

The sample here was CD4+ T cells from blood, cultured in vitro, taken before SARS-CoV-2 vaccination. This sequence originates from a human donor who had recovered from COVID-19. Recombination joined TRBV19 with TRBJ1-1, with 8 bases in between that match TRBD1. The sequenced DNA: TGTGCCAGTAGTCCCCCGGGACAGGCCCTGGTTGGGACTGAAGCTTTCTTT. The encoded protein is CASSPPGQALVGTEAFF. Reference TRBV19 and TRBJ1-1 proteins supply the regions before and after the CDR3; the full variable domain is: DGGITQSPKYLFRKEGQNVTLSCEQNLNHDAMYWYRQDPGQGLRLIYYSQIVNDFQKGDIAEGYSVSREKKESFPLTVTSAQKNPTAFYLCASSPPGQALVGTEAFFGQGTRLTVV.